This TCR beta chain was recorded in a study of identical twins. Study results and limitations: With monozygotic twins, out-of-frame TCR alpha sharing exceeded what models estimated. Out-of-frame beta chain sequences displayed weaker excess sharing between twins.

Unique molecular identifiers were present on the cDNA, which also gained a universal primer site by template switching. From the 5' RACE reads, TCRdb called clonotypes with MiXCR, one entry per CDR3 protein. The sample contains 450,000 or so distinct CDR3 sequences, 13% to 15% of which appear only once. CDR1 and CDR2 from the germline V gene are SGHTA and FQGNSA. The CDR3 sequence is 14 residues long. The V and J ends lost 5 bases and 3 bases respectively, with 14 bases between them. This clonotype has only a few counts. Its antigen is not identified. Another study also made use of these data, one on yellow fever vaccine responses in identical twins.

Material: CD4+ T cells sorted from blood. This chain uses TRBV7-2 with TRBJ2-7; TRBD2 is a possible D gene (6 bases). The sequence came from a woman between 18 and 29 years old in good health. The CDR3 sequence: CASSHGGKNYEQYF. Written as DNA, the CDR3 is TGTGCCAGCAGCCATGGGGGGAAAAACTACGAGCAGTACTTC. The variable domain in full, completed from reference TRBV7-2 and TRBJ2-7, reads GAGVSQSPSNKVTEKGKDVELRCDPISGHTALYWYRQSLGQGLEFLIYFQGNSAPDKSGLPSDRFSAERTGGSVSTLTIQRTQQEDSAVYLCASSHGGKNYEQYFGPGTRLTVT.